The entry below describes one TCR beta chain. The entry originates in a study of blood T cell repertoires in COVID-19. How the authors handled the data: Researchers report that nucleated cell counts were estimated from reference gene primer amplification. Some clones are missing from TCRdb's copy, which holds only in-frame ones; the method was immunoSEQ multiplex PCR. The DNA gave D and trimming, while V, J and clone size come from that table. Among 310,000 or so clones, roughly 86% were seen once, and the ten largest hold more than 7.5%. Per the germline V gene, CDR1 is LGHDT and CDR2 is YNNKEL (reference sequence). This CDR3 contains 15 residues. V was pared by 3 bases and J by 2 bases, with 13 bases between.

The TCR comes from a man younger than 40 with COVID-19, enrolled during active disease. Sequencing was performed on peripheral blood. The chain combines TRBV3-1 (or the pseudogene TRBV3-2) with TRBJ2-5; D is ambiguous. The CDR3 spells CASSHATRRQETQYF. CDR3 in DNA: TGTGCCAGCAGCCATGCCACCAGGCGTCAAGAGACCCAGTACTTC.